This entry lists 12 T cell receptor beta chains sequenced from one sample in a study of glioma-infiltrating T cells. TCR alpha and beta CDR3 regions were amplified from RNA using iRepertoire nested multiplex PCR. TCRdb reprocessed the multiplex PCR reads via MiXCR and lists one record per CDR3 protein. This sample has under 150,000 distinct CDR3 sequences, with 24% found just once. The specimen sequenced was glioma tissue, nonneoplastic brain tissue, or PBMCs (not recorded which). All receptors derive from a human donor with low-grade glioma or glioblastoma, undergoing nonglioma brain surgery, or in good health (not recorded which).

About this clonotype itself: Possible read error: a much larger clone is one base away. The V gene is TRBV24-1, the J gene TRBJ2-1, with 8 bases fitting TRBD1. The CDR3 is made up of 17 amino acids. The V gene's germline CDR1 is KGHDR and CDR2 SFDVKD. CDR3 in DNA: TGTGCCACCAGTGATCCCACCCGGGACAGGCGCTACAATGAGAAGTTCTTC. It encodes CATSDPTRDRRYNEKFF.

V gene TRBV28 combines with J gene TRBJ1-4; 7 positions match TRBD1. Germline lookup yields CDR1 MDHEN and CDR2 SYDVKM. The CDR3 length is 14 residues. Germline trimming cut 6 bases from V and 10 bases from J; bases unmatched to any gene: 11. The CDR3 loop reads CASSRQGLYGKLFF. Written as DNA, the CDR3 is TGTGCCAGCAGCCGACAGGGCTTGTATGGAAAACTGTTTTTT.

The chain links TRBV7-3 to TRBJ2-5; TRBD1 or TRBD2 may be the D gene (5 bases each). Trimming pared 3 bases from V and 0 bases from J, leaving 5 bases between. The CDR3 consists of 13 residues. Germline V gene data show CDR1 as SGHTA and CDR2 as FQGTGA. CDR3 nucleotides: TGTGCCAGCAGCTTGGGACACCAAGAGACCCAGTACTTC. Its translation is CASSLGHQETQYF.

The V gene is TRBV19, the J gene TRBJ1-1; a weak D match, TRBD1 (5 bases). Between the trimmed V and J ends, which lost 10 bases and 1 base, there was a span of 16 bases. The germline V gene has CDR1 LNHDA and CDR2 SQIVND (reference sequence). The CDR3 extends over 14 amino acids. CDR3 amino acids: CATTKGAANTEAFF. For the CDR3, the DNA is TGTGCCACGACCAAAGGGGCCGCGAACACTGAAGCTTTCTTT.

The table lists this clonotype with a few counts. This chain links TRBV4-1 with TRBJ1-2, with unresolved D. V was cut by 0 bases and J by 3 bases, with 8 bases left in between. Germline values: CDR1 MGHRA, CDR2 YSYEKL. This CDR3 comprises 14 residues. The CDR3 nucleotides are TGCGCCAGCAGCCAAGATCAAGGGTACTATGGCTACACCTTC. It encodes CASSQDQGYYGYTF.

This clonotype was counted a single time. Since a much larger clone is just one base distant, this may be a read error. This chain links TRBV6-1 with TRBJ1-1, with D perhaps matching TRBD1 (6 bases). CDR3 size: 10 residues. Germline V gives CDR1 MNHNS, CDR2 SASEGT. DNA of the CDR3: TGTGCCAGCGGCCCCTGGACAGCTACATTT. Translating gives CASGPWTATF.

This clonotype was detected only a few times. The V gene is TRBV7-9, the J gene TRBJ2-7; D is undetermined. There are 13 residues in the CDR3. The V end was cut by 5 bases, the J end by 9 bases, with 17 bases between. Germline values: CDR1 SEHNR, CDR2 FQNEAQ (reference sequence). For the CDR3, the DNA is TGTGCCAGCAGCCGCGACGGGTATAGACGGCAGTACGTC. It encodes CASSRDGYRRQYV.

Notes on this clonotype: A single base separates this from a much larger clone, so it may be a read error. The CDR3 region has the DNA TGTGCCAGCAGTTTATCCCCCCAACCCTACAATGAGCAGTTCTTC. This codes for CASSLSPQPYNEQFF. V gene TRBV6-9 combines with J gene TRBJ2-1; D is ambiguous. V was cut by 4 bases and J by 2 bases, with 12 bases left in between. CDR1 MNHGY and CDR2 SVAAGI come from the germline V gene. The length of the CDR3 is 15 residues.

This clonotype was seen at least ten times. The CDR3 is CASSEGHPYEQYV. The CDR3 DNA reads TGTGCCAGCAGTGAAGGACACCCCTACGAGCAGTACGTC. The chain uses TRBV6-1 and TRBJ2-7, with D unclear. CDR1 and CDR2 from the germline V gene are MNHNS and SASEGT. Trimming left V 1 base short and J 2 bases short, with 6 bases between. The CDR3 extends over 13 amino acids.

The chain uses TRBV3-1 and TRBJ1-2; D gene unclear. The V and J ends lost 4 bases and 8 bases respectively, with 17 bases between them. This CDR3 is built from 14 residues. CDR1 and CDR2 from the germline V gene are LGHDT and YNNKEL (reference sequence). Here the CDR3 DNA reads TGTGCCAGCAGCCCCCGTGCTGCCCGGGCGGGCTACACCTTC. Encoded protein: CASSPRAARAGYTF.

The CDR3 DNA reads TGTGCCAGCAGGGCTGAGGGCGGGGGCTCTGAAGCTTTCTTT. It yields the protein CASRAEGGGSEAFF. The chain has TRBV2 and TRBJ1-1, with D tentatively TRBD1 (6 bases). V gave up 6 bases and J gave up 6 bases, with 17 bases separating them. CDR3 length: 14 amino acids. Germline CDR1 SNHLY, CDR2 FYNNEI.

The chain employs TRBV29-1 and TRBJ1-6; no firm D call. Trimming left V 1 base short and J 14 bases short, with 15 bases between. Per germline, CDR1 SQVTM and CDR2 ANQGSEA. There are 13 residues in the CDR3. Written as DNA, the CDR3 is TGCAGCGTTGAAGCTACGGCAGATCGAACCCTCCACTTT. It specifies CSVEATADRTLHF.